What follows are 2 T cell receptor beta chains derived from one specimen sequenced in a study of stem cell transplantation in POMP-related autoinflammatory disease. TCRdb keeps only in-frame clones here, not all; method: immunoSEQ multiplex PCR. This sample has roughly 68,000 clones, with approximately 90% found just once. This sample comprised CD4+ T cells from PBMCs, obtained after stem cell transplantation. The source is a human patient with POMP-related autoinflammation and immune dysregulation (PRAID). The T cells may partly be graft donor cells.

There are a few counts of this clone. The V call is TRBV24-1, the J call TRBJ2-3; 10 bases are shared with TRBD1. V shed 4 bases and J 8 bases; nucleotides not matched to a gene: 11. The length of the CDR3 is 16 residues. Germline CDR1 reads KGHDR; CDR2 reads SFDVKD. The CDR3 bases are TGTGCCACCAGTGAAATGACAGGGGGCAAGGCGGGTACGCAGTATTTT. This gives the protein CATSEMTGGKAGTQYF.

The gene calls are TRBV6-5 and TRBJ2-5; 7 positions agree with TRBD2. V was clipped by 6 bases and J by 3 bases; unmatched bases: 7. Germline CDR1 reads MNHEY; CDR2 reads SVGAGI. The CDR3 has 14 amino acids. CDR3 residues: CASRKGGRKETQYF. CDR3 DNA sequence: TGTGCCAGCAGGAAGGGCGGGAGAAAAGAGACCCAGTACTTC.